The sequence of this T cell receptor beta chain was determined in a study of CD8 T cells in Susac syndrome (dated 2019 in TCRdb). Some background on the complete study: Repertoire sequencing was used to test whether CD8+ T cell activation and differentiation in Susac syndrome was antigen driven.

RNA was extracted using the RNeasy kit, and about 0.5 to 1 ug of the RNA was reverse transcribed with random hexamers. TCR beta CDR3 regions were amplified with the immunoSEQ multiplex PCR assay covering 54 Vbeta and 13 Jbeta segments. Bias from PCR amplification was corrected by using a synthetic template baseline for primer optimization and for computational correction. The study's processing was this. Only productive sequences were kept, with reads annotated to V, D and J genes according to IMGT and analyzed in immunoSEQ Analyzer. Clonality was computed as one minus Shannon entropy normalized by log2 of the number of productive unique sequences. For each patient and control, public and private clones were evaluated among the 100 most prevalent clones. A clone was defined as Susac-specific if it was absent from the healthy and MS cohorts, from 950 to 1,300 published viral clones and from other ImmuneACCESS disease sequences. The raw public data were reprocessed by TCRdb itself: fastp quality trimming at Q25, MiXCR clonotype calling, in-frame beta chains only. CDR3 protein sequences are deduplicated, and each keeps its most common genes and DNA. For this entry, the V and J calls and clone size follow TCRdb and not the study's own pipeline. This sample holds approximately 120,000 distinct CDR3 sequences; 90% to 95% were observed only once. Together, the top ten hold over 0.065% of the sample.

High-throughput TCR beta sequencing profiled peripheral blood CD8+ and CD4+ T cells from healthy donors, Susac syndrome patients and multiple sclerosis patients. Healthy donors were age- and sex-matched controls. Bulk CD8+ and CD4+ T cells were purified by magnetic negative isolation, while CD8+ TEMRA cells were enriched using FACS. Blood was drawn into EDTA tubes, processed within 24 hours, and PBMCs were isolated by density gradient centrifugation. PBMCs intended for TCR sequencing were cryopreserved in liquid nitrogen and were subsequently thawed in a 37 degrees C water bath. Purity of sorted or isolated CD4+, CD8+ and CD8+ TEMRA cells was at least 90%. Paper-wide results and their limitations: The study acknowledged that relatively few individuals were included in the TCR sequencing and HLA analysis.

The CDR3 has 16 amino acids, counting the end cysteine and phenylalanine. Only the CDR3 DNA stays, 48 bases, in frame from base 1. The germline V gene (reference sequence) yields MNHEY for CDR1 and SMNVEV for CDR2. Trimming removed 5 bases from V and 1 base from J, leaving 17 bases between the germline ends. In the case of this clonotype: What this receptor recognizes is not known. Within one base of it there is no much larger clone, and no base qualities were kept.

This receptor chain uses TRBV27 and TRBJ1-1; 5 matching bases give a weak D call of TRBD1. The specimen sequenced was CD4+ T cells from PBMCs. The TCR originated in a human donor in good health. Here is the DNA: TGTGCCAGCAGTGCGTCGGGGCGGGGGGGGAACACTGAAGCTTTCTTT. Its protein is CASSASGRGGNTEAFF.